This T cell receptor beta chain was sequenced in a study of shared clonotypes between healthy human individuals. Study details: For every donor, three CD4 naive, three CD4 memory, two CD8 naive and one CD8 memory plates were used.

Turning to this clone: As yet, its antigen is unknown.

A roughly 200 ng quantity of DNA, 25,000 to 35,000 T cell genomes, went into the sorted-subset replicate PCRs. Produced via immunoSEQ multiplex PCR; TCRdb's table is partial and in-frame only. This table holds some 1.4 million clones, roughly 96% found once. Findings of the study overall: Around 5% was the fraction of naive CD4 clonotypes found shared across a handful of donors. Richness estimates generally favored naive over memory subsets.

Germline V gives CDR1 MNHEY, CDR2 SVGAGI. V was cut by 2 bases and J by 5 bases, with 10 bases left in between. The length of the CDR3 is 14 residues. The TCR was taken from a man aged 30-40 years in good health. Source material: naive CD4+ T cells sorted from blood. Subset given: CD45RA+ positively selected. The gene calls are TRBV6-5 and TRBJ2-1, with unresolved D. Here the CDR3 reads CASSYPDAHNEQFF. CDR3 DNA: TGTGCCAGCAGTTACCCAGACGCTCACAATGAGCAGTTCTTC.